These 13 T cell receptor beta chains share one sample of origin, sequenced in a study of technical replicates of blood from several donors. This table comes from immunoSEQ multiplex PCR, and its TCRdb copy is limited to in-frame clones, with some not included. This sample has 65,000 to 80,000 clones; roughly 96% occur once, and the top ten carry roughly 0.33%. Input material: T cells isolated from PBMCs. All receptors come from a human donor in good health.

The chain has TRBV27 and TRBJ2-7; D remains unclear. The CDR3 is 14 residues long. CDR1 and CDR2 (germline): MNHEY, SMNVEV (reference sequence). The V gene lost 3 bases and the J gene lost 0 bases, with 9 bases spanning the gap. The CDR3 is CASSFGRNSYEQYF. The CDR3 DNA follows: TGTGCCAGCAGTTTTGGGCGTAACTCCTACGAGCAGTACTTC.

V gene TRBV29-1 combines with J gene TRBJ2-7, with 7 bases fitting TRBD1. Losses at the gene ends were 5 bases for V and 2 bases for J; bases not matched to a gene: 6. Germline V gene sequence: CDR1 SQVTM, CDR2 ANQGSEA. The length of the CDR3 is 13 residues. CDR3 amino acids: CSVSGGTAYEQYF. CDR3 coding DNA: TGCAGCGTTTCAGGGGGAACGGCCTACGAGCAGTACTTC.

The rearrangement uses TRBV4-1 and TRBJ2-1, with D unresolved. Germline loops: CDR1 MGHRA, CDR2 YSYEKL. V lost 3 bases to trimming and J lost 9 bases, with 12 bases between them. The length of the CDR3 is 13 residues. The CDR3 sequence is CASSHPERVEQFF. CDR3 sequence (DNA): TGCGCCAGCAGCCACCCTGAACGGGTTGAGCAGTTCTTC.

The chain carries TRBV2 and TRBJ2-7; D might be TRBD1 (6 bases). Germline CDR1 reads SNHLY; CDR2 reads FYNNEI. V shed 7 bases and J shed 6 bases, with 13 bases lying between them. The CDR3 covers 12 residues. The CDR3 here is CASKTGQAEQYF. The CDR3 DNA reads TGTGCCAGCAAGACGGGACAAGCCGAGCAGTACTTC.

The gene calls are TRBV10-2 and TRBJ2-4, with D tentatively TRBD2 (6 bases). There are 16 residues in the CDR3. V was shortened by 4 bases and J by 8 bases, with 21 bases between the two germline ends. Germline V CDR1 and CDR2: WSHSY, SAAADI. The CDR3 bases are TGCGCCAGCAGTGGGCTCAGCGGGTCCTACCTCCACATTCAGTACTTC. It is translated as CASSGLSGSYLHIQYF.

This chain joins TRBV6-6 and TRBJ1-3; D remains ambiguous. CDR3 size: 12 residues. CDR1 MNHNY and CDR2 SVGAGI come from the germline V gene (reference sequence). The V end lost 6 bases, the J end lost 4 bases, and 7 bases lay between the germline ends. Here the CDR3 DNA reads TGTGCCAGCAGGGCTTCAGGAAACACCATATATTTT. Protein: CASRASGNTIYF.

This rearrangement joins TRBV10-3 to TRBJ1-1; D is unresolved. The CDR3 has 12 residues. Per the germline V gene, CDR1 is ENHRY and CDR2 is SYGVKD. V was trimmed by 8 bases and J by 4 bases, leaving 11 bases between them. The CDR3 loop is CAIHGEGTEAFF. The CDR3 DNA follows: TGTGCCATCCATGGAGAGGGCACTGAAGCTTTCTTT.

The rearrangement uses TRBV10-2 and TRBJ2-7; weak D call: TRBD1 (6 bases). The V and J ends lost 6 bases and 3 bases respectively, with 6 bases between them. In germline, CDR1 is WSHSY, CDR2 SAAADI. The CDR3 is 11 amino acids. The CDR3, as DNA: TGCGCCAGCAGGGACAGCTACGAGCAGTACTTC. Translated: CASRDSYEQYF.

This chain connects TRBV11-2 to TRBJ2-2; 10 bases are shared with TRBD2. Germline values: CDR1 SGHAT, CDR2 FQNNGV. The V and J ends lost 2 bases and 1 base, in that order; junction bases with no gene match: 7. CDR3 length: 18 amino acids. CDR3 DNA sequence: TGTGCCAGCAGCTTAACGGCTAGCGGGAGTCTGAACACCGGGGAGCTGTTTTTT. Translating gives CASSLTASGSLNTGELFF. Full variable domain (outside the CDR3, taken from reference TRBV11-2 and TRBJ2-2): EAGVAQSPRYKIIEKRQSVAFWCNPISGHATLYWYQQILGQGPKLLIQFQNNGVVDDSQLPKDRFSAERLKGVDSTLKIQPAKLEDSAVYLCASSLTASGSLNTGELFFGEGSRLTVL.

V gene TRBV29-1 combines with J gene TRBJ1-2; perhaps TRBD1 as D (6 bases). Germline V gives CDR1 SQVTM, CDR2 ANQGSEA. The CDR3 loop spans 11 amino acids. Trimming stripped 1 base from V and 6 bases from J, with 6 bases between. The chain's CDR3 is CSVEGDNGYTF. CDR3 nucleotides: TGCAGCGTTGAAGGGGACAATGGCTACACCTTC. Full variable domain (rest looked up from reference TRBV29-1 and TRBJ1-2): SAVISQKPSRDICQRGTSLTIQCQVDSQVTMMFWYRQQPGQSLTLIATANQGSEATYESGFVIDKFPISRPNLTFSTLTVSNMSPEDSSIYLCSVEGDNGYTFGSGTRLTVV.

The CDR3 loop is CASSASGDYNEQFF. The DNA for the CDR3 is TGTGCCAGTAGTGCTAGCGGGGACTACAATGAGCAGTTCTTC. V gene TRBV19 combines with J gene TRBJ2-1, with 9 bases aligning to TRBD2. CDR3 length: 14 residues. In germline, CDR1 is LNHDA, CDR2 SQIVND (reference sequence). V lost 5 bases to trimming and J lost 3 bases; unmatched junction nucleotides: 2.

The chain carries TRBV7-5 and TRBJ1-1; the listed D gene, TRBD1, was not tested against the DNA. TRBV7-5 is flagged as a pseudogene. CDR3 length: 16 amino acids. CDR3 sequence (DNA): TGTGTCAGAAGCTTTATGTTTTTAAGAGTCAACAGACAAGCTTTCTTT. Translating gives CVRSFMFLRVNRQAFF.

In DNA, the CDR3 is TGTGCCAGCAGTCGGACAGGGGGCGAACAAACTGAAGCTTTCTTT. Translating gives CASSRTGGEQTEAFF. The chain employs TRBV2 and TRBJ1-1; 11 bases map to TRBD1. Per germline, CDR1 SNHLY and CDR2 FYNNEI. The J segment lost 5 bases and the V segment lost 5 bases, leaving 7 bases of the junction unmatched. This CDR3 is 15 amino acids long. Variable domain in full (rest from reference TRBV2 and TRBJ1-1): EPEVTQTPSHQVTQMGQEVILRCVPISNHLYFYWYRQILGQKVEFLVSFYNNEISEKSEIFDDQFSVERPDGSNFTLKIRSTKLEDSAMYFCASSRTGGEQTEAFFGQGTRLTVV.